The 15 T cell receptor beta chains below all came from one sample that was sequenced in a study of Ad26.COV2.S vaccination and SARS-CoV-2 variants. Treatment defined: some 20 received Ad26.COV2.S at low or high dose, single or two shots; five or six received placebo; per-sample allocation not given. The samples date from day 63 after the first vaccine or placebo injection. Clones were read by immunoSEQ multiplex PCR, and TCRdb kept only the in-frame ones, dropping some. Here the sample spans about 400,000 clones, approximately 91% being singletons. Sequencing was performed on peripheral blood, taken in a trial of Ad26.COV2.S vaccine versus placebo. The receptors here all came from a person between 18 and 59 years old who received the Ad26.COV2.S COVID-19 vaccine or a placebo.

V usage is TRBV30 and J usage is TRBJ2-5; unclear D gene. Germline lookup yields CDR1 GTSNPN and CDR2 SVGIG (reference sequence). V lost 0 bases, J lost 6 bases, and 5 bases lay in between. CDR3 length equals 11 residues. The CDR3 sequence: CAWSVLQTQYF. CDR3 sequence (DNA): TGTGCCTGGAGTGTACTCCAGACCCAGTACTTC.

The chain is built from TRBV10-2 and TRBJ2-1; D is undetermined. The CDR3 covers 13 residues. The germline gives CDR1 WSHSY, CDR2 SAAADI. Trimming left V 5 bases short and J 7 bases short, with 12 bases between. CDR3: CASSLTEWNEQFF. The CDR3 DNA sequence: TGCGCCAGCAGTCTGACTGAATGGAATGAGCAGTTCTTC.

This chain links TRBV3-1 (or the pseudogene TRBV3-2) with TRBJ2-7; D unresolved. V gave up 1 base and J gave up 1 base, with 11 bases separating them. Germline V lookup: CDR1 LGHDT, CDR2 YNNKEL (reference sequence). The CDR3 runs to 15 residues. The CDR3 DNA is TGTGCCAGCAGCCAAGGAAGCGTAGGATCCTACGAGCAGTACTTC. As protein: CASSQGSVGSYEQYF.

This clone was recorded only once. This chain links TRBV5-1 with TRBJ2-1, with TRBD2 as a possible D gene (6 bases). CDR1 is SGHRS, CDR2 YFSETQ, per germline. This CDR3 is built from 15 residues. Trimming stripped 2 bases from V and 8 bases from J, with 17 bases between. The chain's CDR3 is CASSFTGGPQYEQFF. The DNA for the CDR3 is TGCGCCAGCAGCTTCACTGGAGGGCCCCAGTATGAGCAGTTCTTC. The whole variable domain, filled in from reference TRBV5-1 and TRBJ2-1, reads KAGVTQTPRYLIKTRGQQVTLSCSPISGHRSVSWYQQTPGQGLQFLFEYFSETQRNKGNFPGRFSGRQFSNSRSEMNVSTLELGDSALYLCASSFTGGPQYEQFFGPGTRLTVL.

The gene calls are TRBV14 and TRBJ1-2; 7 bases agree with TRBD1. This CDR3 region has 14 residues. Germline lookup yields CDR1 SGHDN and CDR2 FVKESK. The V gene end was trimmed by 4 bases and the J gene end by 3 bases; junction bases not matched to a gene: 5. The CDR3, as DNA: TGTGCCAGCAGCCCGACAGGGATGCACTATGGCTACACCTTC. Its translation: CASSPTGMHYGYTF.

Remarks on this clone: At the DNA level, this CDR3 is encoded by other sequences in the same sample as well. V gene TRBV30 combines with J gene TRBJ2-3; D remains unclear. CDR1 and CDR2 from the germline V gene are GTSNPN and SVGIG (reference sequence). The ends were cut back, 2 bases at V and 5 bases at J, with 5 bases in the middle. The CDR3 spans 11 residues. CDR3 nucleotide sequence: TGTGCCTGGAGTTCTGGAGATACGCAGTATTTT. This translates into CAWSSGDTQYF.

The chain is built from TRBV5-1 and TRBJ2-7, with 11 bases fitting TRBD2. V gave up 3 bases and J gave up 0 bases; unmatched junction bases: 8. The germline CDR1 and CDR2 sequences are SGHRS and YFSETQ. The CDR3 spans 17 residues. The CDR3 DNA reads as TGCGCCAGCAGCTCCAGACTAGCGGGACTAAGCTCCTACGAGCAGTACTTC. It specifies CASSSRLAGLSSYEQYF. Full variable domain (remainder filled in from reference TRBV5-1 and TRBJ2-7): KAGVTQTPRYLIKTRGQQVTLSCSPISGHRSVSWYQQTPGQGLQFLFEYFSETQRNKGNFPGRFSGRQFSNSRSEMNVSTLELGDSALYLCASSSRLAGLSSYEQYFGPGTRLTVT.

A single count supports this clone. CDR3: CASSLGAGTYPMNTEAFF. The DNA of the CDR3 is TGTGCCAGCAGCTTAGGGGCCGGGACATACCCTATGAACACTGAAGCTTTCTTT. This chain connects TRBV7-2 to TRBJ1-1, with D perhaps matching TRBD1 (6 bases). The CDR3 is 18 amino acids. CDR1 is SGHTA and CDR2 is FQGNSA in the germline V gene. V lost 1 base and J 0 bases, leaving 18 bases between the germline ends.

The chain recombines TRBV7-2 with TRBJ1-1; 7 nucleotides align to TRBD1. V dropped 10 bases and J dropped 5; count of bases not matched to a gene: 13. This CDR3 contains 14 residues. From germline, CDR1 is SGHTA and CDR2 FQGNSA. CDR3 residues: CATRQGQVLTEAFF. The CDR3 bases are TGTGCCACCCGACAGGGTCAAGTGTTGACTGAAGCTTTCTTT.

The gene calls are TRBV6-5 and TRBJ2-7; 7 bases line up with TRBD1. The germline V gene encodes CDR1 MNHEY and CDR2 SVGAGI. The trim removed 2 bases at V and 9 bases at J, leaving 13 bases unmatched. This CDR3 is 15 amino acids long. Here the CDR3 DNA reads TGTGCCAGCAGTTACACCCCCGACAGGGCCTCAAGGCAGTACTTC. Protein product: CASSYTPDRASRQYF.

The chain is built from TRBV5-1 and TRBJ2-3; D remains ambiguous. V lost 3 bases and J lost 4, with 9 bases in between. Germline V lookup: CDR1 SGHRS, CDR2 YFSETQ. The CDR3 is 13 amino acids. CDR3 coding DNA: TGCGCCAGCAGCTCGCTTTCCCCAGATACGCAGTATTTT. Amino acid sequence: CASSSLSPDTQYF.

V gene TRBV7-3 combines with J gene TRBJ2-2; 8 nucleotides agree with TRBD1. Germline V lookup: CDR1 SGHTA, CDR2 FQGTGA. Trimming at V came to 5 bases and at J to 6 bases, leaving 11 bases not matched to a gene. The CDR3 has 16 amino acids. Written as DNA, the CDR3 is TGTGCCAGCAGCCCCCGAGCCCCAGGGGGCGCCGGGGAGCTGTTTTTT. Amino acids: CASSPRAPGGAGELFF.

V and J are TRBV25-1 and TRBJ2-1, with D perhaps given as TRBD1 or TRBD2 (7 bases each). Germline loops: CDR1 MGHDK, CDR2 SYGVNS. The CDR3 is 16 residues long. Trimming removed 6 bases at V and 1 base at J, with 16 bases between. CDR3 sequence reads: CASREGASGSYNEQFF. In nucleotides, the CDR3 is TGTGCCAGCAGAGAGGGGGCTAGCGGATCCTACAATGAGCAGTTCTTC.

The CDR3 region has the DNA TGTGCCAGCAGCGTAGAAGGTAGGAGGGACGGTGAGCAGTTCTTC. Its translation: CASSVEGRRDGEQFF. The chain combines TRBV9 with TRBJ2-1; tentatively, D is TRBD2 (6 bases). The CDR3 spans 15 residues. Germline V gene lookup returns CDR1 SGDLS and CDR2 YYNGEE. Between the trimmed V and J ends, which lost 0 bases and 9 bases, there was a span of 16 bases.

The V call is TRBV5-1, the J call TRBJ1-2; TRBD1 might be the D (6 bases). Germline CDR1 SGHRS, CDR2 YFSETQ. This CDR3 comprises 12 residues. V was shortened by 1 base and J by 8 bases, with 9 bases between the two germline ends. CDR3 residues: CASSLTGRGYTF. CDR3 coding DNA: TGCGCCAGCAGCTTGACAGGGCGAGGCTACACCTTC.